This TCR beta chain derives from a study of patients and donors after allogeneic stem cell transplantation. This clonotype was found once. TCRdb redid the calling of the RT-PCR reads with MiXCR, one entry per CDR3 protein. Here the sample spans about a million distinct CDR3 sequences, about 20% being singletons. This clonotype was sampled from a human donor who was either an allogeneic HSCT recipient or a stem cell or donor lymphocyte infusion donor (not recorded which). It is not recorded whose cells these are; they may come from a transplant donor. The specimen was blood, either unsorted or a sorted T cell fraction (not recorded which).

CDR3 DNA: TGTGCCAGCAGTTACTCTGGGGGGCTCGATGAGCAGTTCTTC. Residues: CASSYSGGLDEQFF. The V gene is TRBV6-2 or TRBV6-3, the J gene TRBJ2-1; D may be TRBD1 or TRBD2 (6 bases each). Looked up from germline, CDR1 is MNHEY and CDR2 is SVGEGT. V was cut by 0 bases and J by 8 bases, with 11 bases left in between. The length of the CDR3 is 14 residues.